Below, 21 T cell receptor beta chains from the same sample are listed, as sequenced in a study of post-analysis software for immune sequencing data. Findings and caveats of the study: TRBV segments more frequent in patients than in controls numbered a few and included TRBV5-6, TRBV5-1 and TRBV20-1.

For these receptors, no antigen is known. The TCR beta cDNA libraries contained unique molecular identifiers. One entry per CDR3 protein, called by TCRdb with MiXCR from the PCR reads. The sample has about 770,000 distinct CDR3 sequences, under 60% seen once. Material for sequencing was blood. All receptors come from a girl under 18 with multiple sclerosis.

V and J are TRBV3-1 and TRBJ2-7, with a weak D call TRBD2 (5 bases). The CDR3 runs to 15 residues. Germline-derived CDR1 and CDR2 are LGHDT and YNNKEL (reference sequence). V dropped 4 bases and J dropped 2 bases, with 15 bases sitting between them. The CDR3 region is CASSPWATIAYEQYF. The DNA for the CDR3 is TGTGCCAGCAGCCCTTGGGCGACTATCGCCTACGAGCAGTACTTC.

The chain links TRBV29-1 to TRBJ2-3; D ambiguous. V shed 4 bases and J shed 3 bases, with 11 bases lying between them. This CDR3 has 13 residues. Germline V gene sequence: CDR1 SQVTM, CDR2 ANQGSEA. This chain's CDR3 is CSVVGRTTDTQYF. The CDR3 nucleotides read TGCAGCGTTGTAGGCAGAACGACAGATACGCAGTATTTT.

The V call is TRBV4-1, the J call TRBJ2-1, with D possibly TRBD2 on 6 matching bases. The CDR3 is 14 residues long. V shed 5 bases and J shed 8 bases, with 16 bases lying between them. Germline V gene lookup returns CDR1 MGHRA and CDR2 YSYEKL. The CDR3 sequence: CASSFRLDRDEQFF. The CDR3 coding sequence is TGCGCCAGCAGCTTCCGACTAGATAGAGATGAGCAGTTCTTC.

The chain recombines TRBV5-1 with TRBJ2-1; the match to TRBD1 covers 9 bases. In germline, CDR1 is SGHRS, CDR2 YFSETQ. The V segment lost 0 bases and the J segment 9 bases; nucleotides outside the gene matches: 7. The CDR3 is 15 residues long. CDR3 sequence reads: CASSLVGTGIGEQFF. The DNA for the CDR3 is TGCGCCAGCAGCTTGGTTGGGACAGGGATCGGTGAGCAGTTCTTC.

The chain is built from TRBV4-1 and TRBJ2-1, with D uncertain. Trimming took 0 bases from V and 4 from J, leaving 13 bases between them. This CDR3 is 16 amino acids long. CDR1 and CDR2 from the germline V gene are MGHRA and YSYEKL. DNA of the CDR3: TGCGCCAGCAGCCAAGAGTCAAGGCCCCCATACAATGAGCAGTTCTTC. It codes for CASSQESRPPYNEQFF.

The chain carries TRBV19 and TRBJ2-3; 7 bases map to TRBD1. Germline assignment: CDR1 LNHDA and CDR2 SQIVND (reference sequence). Germline trimming cut 10 bases from V and 4 bases from J; bases unmatched to any gene: 5. The CDR3 loop spans 12 amino acids. CDR3 protein: CATLQGADTQYF. CDR3 coding DNA: TGTGCCACACTCCAGGGGGCAGATACGCAGTATTTT.

The sample holds a few counts of this clonotype. The chain has TRBV6-5 and TRBJ2-1; TRBD2 agrees at 12 bases. Trimming took 0 bases from V and 3 from J; bases not matched to a gene: 3. The CDR3 is made up of 17 amino acids. The V gene's germline CDR1 is MNHEY and CDR2 SVGAGI. The CDR3 sequence: CASSYSGLAGLYNEQFF. Here the CDR3 DNA reads TGTGCCAGCAGTTACTCCGGACTAGCGGGACTCTACAATGAGCAGTTCTTC.

This clonotype was picked up a small number of times. For the CDR3, the DNA is TGTGCCAGCAGTTCAAGCACCCCGGGGCCGAATCAGCCCCAGCATTTT. This encodes CASSSSTPGPNQPQHF. V usage is TRBV12-3 or TRBV12-4 and J usage is TRBJ1-5, with a possible D match to TRBD1 (5 bases). The CDR3 is made up of 16 amino acids. The ends were cut back, 4 bases at V and 4 bases at J, with 17 bases in the middle.

The gene calls are TRBV5-5 and TRBJ1-1; the D is unclear. CDR1 and CDR2 (germline): SGHKS, YYEKEE (reference sequence). V dropped 0 bases and J dropped 12 bases, with 15 bases sitting between them. The CDR3 extends over 13 amino acids. CDR3 DNA sequence: TGTGCCAGCAGCTTGGTATGGCGGTCAGAATCTTTCTTT. Its protein product is CASSLVWRSESFF.

CDR3 protein: CASRGSGGLAGHGEQFF. The CDR3 bases are TGTGCCAGCCGGGGGAGTGGGGGACTAGCGGGACACGGTGAGCAGTTCTTC. The V call is TRBV6-2 or TRBV6-3, the J call TRBJ2-1, with TRBD2 matching over 13 bases. This CDR3 spans 17 amino acids. J lost 9 bases, V lost 8 bases, and 16 bases had no gene match. The V gene's germline CDR1 is MNHEY and CDR2 SVGEGT.

The chain links TRBV28 to TRBJ2-7; D is ambiguous. V was trimmed by 2 bases and J by 10 bases, leaving 15 bases between them. The CDR3 covers 13 residues. In germline, CDR1 is MDHEN, CDR2 SYDVKM. For the CDR3, the DNA is TGTGCCAGCAGTTTAATTCTTCGGGCTACCCAGTACTTC. Translating gives CASSLILRATQYF.

This chain joins TRBV7-8 and TRBJ1-2; D is uncertain. Germline V gives CDR1 SGHVS, CDR2 FQNEAQ. Trimming left V 3 bases short and J 4 bases short, with 9 bases between. This CDR3 region has 13 residues. The CDR3 coding sequence is TGTGCCAGCAGCTTCCAGGAGCTCTATGGCTACACCTTC. It is translated as CASSFQELYGYTF.

The chain joins TRBV9 to TRBJ1-2; D unresolved. Trimming removed 3 bases at V and 6 bases at J, with 9 bases between. The CDR3 spans 12 residues. The germline V gene has CDR1 SGDLS and CDR2 YYNGEE. The CDR3 DNA follows: TGTGCCAGCAGCGACAACACCGATGGCTACACCTTC. Amino acid sequence: CASSDNTDGYTF.

The gene calls are TRBV28 and TRBJ2-3; tentatively, D is TRBD2 (5 bases). The CDR3 extends over 15 amino acids. Germline V gene sequence: CDR1 MDHEN, CDR2 SYDVKM. Trimming left V 6 bases short and J 6 bases short, with 19 bases between. CDR3 nucleotides: TGTGCCAGCAGCGAGGAGGCCAGGTTCACTGATACGCAGTATTTT. Translated, it gives CASSEEARFTDTQYF.

J is TRBJ2-7 and V is TRBV5-6, with a possible D match to TRBD2 (5 bases). The CDR3 has 12 amino acids. Germline CDR1 and CDR2: SGHDT and YYEEEE. The V end lost 6 bases, the J end lost 6 bases, and 13 bases lay between the germline ends. Written as DNA, the CDR3 is TGTGCCAGCACCACCACCGGGGTCGAGCAGTACTTC. Encoded protein: CASTTTGVEQYF.

J is TRBJ2-7 and V is TRBV7-9, with D perhaps matching TRBD1 or TRBD2 (5 bases each). CDR1 and CDR2 (germline): SEHNR, FQNEAQ (reference sequence). This CDR3 region has 15 residues. Trimming took off 4 bases at V and 0 bases at J, with 13 bases between the two ends. As DNA, the CDR3 is TGTGCCAGCAGCTCCAGGGACGGAGCCTCCTACGAGCAGTACTTC. Translation: CASSSRDGASYEQYF.

CDR3 sequence (DNA): TGCAGTGCTAGAGATTTGCTAGCGGGAGTCGAGCAGTACTTC. Protein: CSARDLLAGVEQYF. This chain connects TRBV20-1 to TRBJ2-7, with 10 nucleotides matching TRBD2. Germline V gene lookup returns CDR1 DFQATT and CDR2 SNEGSKA (reference sequence). This CDR3 contains 14 residues. V trimming: 0 bases; J trimming: 6 bases; junction bases outside the gene matches: 5.

This clonotype was found a few times. V and J are TRBV5-1 and TRBJ2-7; weak D call: TRBD2 (6 bases). Trimming removed 5 bases from V and 2 bases from J, with 14 bases in between. CDR1 SGHRS and CDR2 YFSETQ come from the germline V gene. The CDR3 spans 14 residues. The CDR3 DNA follows: TGCGCCAGCAGGTTGAATCGGGGGACCTACGAGCAGTACTTC. Residues: CASRLNRGTYEQYF.

V gene TRBV10-2 combines with J gene TRBJ2-7; TRBD2 agrees at 7 bases. The germline V gene encodes CDR1 WSHSY and CDR2 SAAADI. The ends lost 4 bases at V and 9 bases at J; junction bases unmatched: 12. The CDR3 extends over 14 amino acids. CDR3 sequence reads: CASSAPGTTPTQYF. The CDR3 region has the DNA TGCGCCAGCAGTGCCCCCGGGACTACTCCCACGCAGTACTTC.

V gene TRBV20-1 combines with J gene TRBJ2-1; no definite D call. The ends were cut back, 3 bases at V and 7 bases at J, with 13 bases in the middle. The CDR3 has 13 amino acids. Germline lookup yields CDR1 DFQATT and CDR2 SNEGSKA (reference sequence). The CDR3 loop reads CSARGMSENEQFF. In DNA form, the CDR3 reads TGCAGTGCTAGGGGGATGAGTGAGAATGAGCAGTTCTTC.

The chain carries TRBV4-1 and TRBJ2-5; possibly TRBD1 for D (6 bases). Gene TRBJ2-7 matches the end of the DNA better, so the J call may be wrong. Germline assignment: CDR1 MGHRA and CDR2 YSYEKL. This CDR3 has 14 residues. The CDR3 nucleotides are TGCGCCAGCAGCCAAGAAGGGGGTTTCAGCGAGCAGTACTTC. This gives the protein CASSQEGGFSEQYF.